The 3 T cell receptor beta chains below were found in one sample sequenced in a study of monozygotic twins with inflammatory bowel disease. TCRdb reprocessed the 5' RACE reads and reports one entry per CDR3 protein, with no DNA. The data include around 450,000 distinct CDR3 sequences; the top ten clones carry 2% to 2.5%. Sequencing input: blood. Receptors were obtained from a human donor with ulcerative colitis or Crohn's disease, or a healthy co-twin of an affected twin (not recorded which).

The V and J genes are TRBV5-6 and TRBJ2-7. Germline CDR1 reads SGHDT; CDR2 reads YYEEEE. This CDR3 has 11 residues. The CDR3: CASSLLGEQYF.

The chain combines TRBV20-1 with TRBJ2-5; TCRdb calls TRBD2, which cannot be checked without DNA. This CDR3 spans 15 amino acids. Per the germline V gene, CDR1 is DFQATT and CDR2 is SNEGSKA (reference sequence). CDR3 protein: CSARDGGRGRETQYF.

J is TRBJ2-1 and V is TRBV7-9; the D call of TRBD1 rests on TCRdb alone, since no DNA is present to check it. The CDR3 length is 15 residues. The germline V gene encodes CDR1 SEHNR and CDR2 FQNEAQ (reference sequence). The CDR3 protein is CASSLASEERDEQFF.